These 8 T cell receptor beta chains were sequenced from one sample in a study. TCRdb itself ran the RT-PCR reads through MiXCR, one entry per CDR3 protein. The sample has about 680,000 distinct CDR3 sequences, approximately 14% seen once; the top ten hold roughly 3.9%. Sample: memory CD4+ T cells from blood. The source of these receptors is a female donor in good health, serving as a healthy control.

The chain recombines TRBV5-1 with TRBJ1-5; D gene unclear. V gave up 0 bases and J gave up 9 bases, with 10 bases separating them. This CDR3 has 13 amino acids. Germline CDR1 is SGHRS and CDR2 is YFSETQ. CDR3 coding DNA: TGCGCCAGCAGCTTGGAGTCTACTGCGCCCCAGCATTTT. Residues: CASSLESTAPQHF.

The chain links TRBV9 to TRBJ2-5, with 10 bases identical to TRBD1. Trimming took 5 bases from V and 4 from J; bases not matched to a gene: 8. CDR1 and CDR2 from the germline V gene are SGDLS and YYNGEE. The CDR3 has 15 residues. The CDR3 is CASSGKTGGGETQYF. As DNA, the CDR3 is TGTGCCAGCAGTGGTAAGACAGGGGGCGGAGAGACCCAGTACTTC.

The V call is TRBV12-3 or TRBV12-4, the J call TRBJ2-7, with 11 bases identical to TRBD2. The CDR3 spans 16 residues. V lost 5 bases to trimming and J lost 1 base; unmatched junction nucleotides: 7. CDR3 nucleotide sequence: TGTGCCAGCAGTCCGGTCGGGACTAGCGGTTCCTACGAGCAGTACTTC. This sequence encodes CASSPVGTSGSYEQYF.

The table lists this clonotype with a few counts. This sequence joins TRBV18 and TRBJ2-7, with 7 nucleotides matching TRBD1. This CDR3 is 14 amino acids long. Germline CDR1 reads KGHSH; CDR2 reads LQKENI. The V gene end was trimmed by 3 bases and the J gene end by 5 bases; junction bases not matched to a gene: 7. The CDR3 region is CASSPSYRGNEQYF. The CDR3 DNA follows: TGTGCCAGCTCACCGTCGTACAGGGGTAACGAGCAGTACTTC.

This clonotype was recorded a few times. This chain connects TRBV25-1 to TRBJ2-5; TRBD2 matches 12 bases. This CDR3 is 19 amino acids long. Per germline, CDR1 MGHDK and CDR2 SYGVNS. V dropped 3 bases and J dropped 5; count of bases not matched to a gene: 16. CDR3 nucleotide sequence: TGTGCCAGCAGTGATCGTTGGACTAGCGGGACCGCGGGCCGGGAGACCCAGTACTTC. Its translation is CASSDRWTSGTAGRETQYF.

This clonotype has only a few counts. V gene TRBV20-1 combines with J gene TRBJ1-2; perhaps TRBD1 as D (5 bases). From germline, CDR1 is DFQATT and CDR2 SNEGSKA (reference sequence). The germline V and J ends were trimmed by 5 bases and 9 bases, with 13 bases remaining between them. The CDR3 loop spans 11 amino acids. The CDR3 sequence: CSAPWQGSYTF. In DNA, the CDR3 is TGCAGTGCTCCATGGCAGGGTAGCTACACCTTC.

This clonotype showed up just a few times. This chain uses TRBV11-2 with TRBJ2-3; D may be TRBD2 (5 bases). V lost 1 base and J lost 5, with 10 bases in between. Germline V CDR1 and CDR2: SGHAT, FQNNGV. This CDR3 has 14 residues. The CDR3 region is CASSLGLSVDTQYF. The CDR3 region has the DNA TGTGCCAGCAGCTTAGGCCTTAGCGTAGATACGCAGTATTTT.

Worth noting for this clonotype: Possible read error: a much larger clone is one base away. The J gene is TRBJ2-6, the V gene TRBV9, with unresolved D. The CDR3 is 16 residues long. Germline assignment: CDR1 SGDLS and CDR2 YYNGEE. Trimming pared 3 bases from V and 0 bases from J, leaving 10 bases between. CDR3 residues: CASSGVRSSGANVLTF. The CDR3, as DNA: TGTGCCAGCAGCGGGGTCAGGTCCTCTGGGGCCAACGTCCTGACTTTC.